These 14 T cell receptor beta chains originate from one sample sequenced in a study of shared clonotypes between healthy human individuals. This table comes from immunoSEQ multiplex PCR, and its TCRdb copy is limited to in-frame clones, with some not included. Seen here are around 500,000 clones, around 80% observed once, and the top ten hold 10% to 15%. Sequenced: PBMCs. Receptor source: a woman between 40 and 50 years old in good health. Some clones in this sample may be carry-over from other donors' samples.

The V gene is TRBV7-8, the J gene TRBJ2-1, with D possibly matching TRBD2 (7 bases). Germline V gives CDR1 SGHVS, CDR2 FQNEAQ. The CDR3 sequence is 15 residues long. With 1 base removed from V and 2 bases from J, the gap between germline ends came to 9 bases. The CDR3: CASSLGGGAYNEQFF. In DNA form, the CDR3 reads TGTGCCAGCAGCTTAGGGGGGGGCGCCTACAATGAGCAGTTCTTC.

This chain joins TRBV29-1 and TRBJ1-1; D gene uncertain. The CDR3 totals 13 residues. Germline V gene lookup returns CDR1 SQVTM and CDR2 ANQGSEA. Trimming cost V 6 bases and J 0 bases, with 11 bases left between them. CDR3 nucleotide sequence: TGCAGCGTCGAACGGATCATGAACACTGAAGCTTTCTTT. As protein: CSVERIMNTEAFF.

A note on this clone: The likely explanation is a read error, given a far larger clone one base away. The chain's CDR3 is CASSAGLAGQNTGELFF. The CDR3 DNA follows: TGCGCCAGCAGCGCAGGACTAGCGGGACAAAACACCGGGGAGCTGTTTTTT. V is TRBV5-1 and J is TRBJ2-2; 12 bases are a match to TRBD2. V shed 4 bases, J shed 2 bases, and the junction held 6 bases outside the gene matches. The CDR3 contains 17 residues. Germline V CDR1 and CDR2: SGHRS, YFSETQ. Together with reference TRBV5-1 and TRBJ2-2, the CDR3 gives the full variable domain: KAGVTQTPRYLIKTRGQQVTLSCSPISGHRSVSWYQQTPGQGLQFLFEYFSETQRNKGNFPGRFSGRQFSNSRSEMNVSTLELGDSALYLCASSAGLAGQNTGELFFGEGSRLTVL.

This rearrangement joins TRBV2 to TRBJ1-3, with D hard to call. The CDR3 spans 15 residues. The V end was cut by 3 bases, the J end by 0 bases, with 9 bases between. Per germline, CDR1 SNHLY and CDR2 FYNNEI. CDR3 DNA: TGTGCCAGCAGTGACGGTAAAGGCTCTGGAAACACCATATATTTT. Translated, it gives CASSDGKGSGNTIYF.

CDR3 amino acids: CASSLAPPSSYNEQFF. CDR3 nucleotides: TGTGCCAGCAGCTTGGCACCACCGAGCTCCTACAATGAGCAGTTCTTC. This chain joins TRBV5-6 and TRBJ2-1, with unresolved D. The germline CDR1 and CDR2 sequences are SGHDT and YYEEEE. The V end lost 0 bases, the J end lost 0 bases, and 10 bases lay between the germline ends. The CDR3 consists of 16 residues. The whole variable domain, filled in from reference TRBV5-6 and TRBJ2-1, reads DAGVTQSPTHLIKTRGQQVTLRCSPKSGHDTVSWYQQALGQGPQFIFQYYEEEERQRGNFPDRFSGHQFPNYSSELNVNALLLGDSALYLCASSLAPPSSYNEQFFGPGTRLTVL.

This CDR3 is CASSLRQARNQPQHF. DNA for the CDR3: TGTGCCAGCAGTTTACGTCAGGCCCGCAATCAGCCCCAGCATTTT. V gene TRBV27 combines with J gene TRBJ1-5; D is unclear. CDR3 length: 15 residues. Looked up from germline, CDR1 is MNHEY and CDR2 is SMNVEV (reference sequence). V was pared by 2 bases and J by 2 bases, with 10 bases between.

DNA of the CDR3: TGTGCCAGCAGCCCACCCCCCAACTACTGGGGAGGCTACACCTTC. Encoded protein: CASSPPPNYWGGYTF. The J gene is TRBJ1-2, the V gene TRBV28; D not certain. Deletions cut 6 bases from V and 8 bases from J, with 22 bases between. CDR1 and CDR2 (germline): MDHEN, SYDVKM. The CDR3 is 15 amino acids.

This rearrangement joins TRBV27 to TRBJ1-1; D uncertain. The CDR3 spans 14 residues. Germline CDR1 is MNHEY and CDR2 is SMNVEV (reference sequence). V lost 2 bases and J lost 1, with 8 bases in between. The CDR3: CASSLHRANTEAFF. In DNA, the CDR3 is TGTGCCAGCAGTTTACACAGAGCGAACACTGAAGCTTTCTTT.

The CDR3 DNA follows: TGTGCCAGCAGTGTAGGGGGACAAGTCGATGGCTACACCTTC. This codes for CASSVGGQVDGYTF. V gene TRBV2 combines with J gene TRBJ1-2, with D maybe TRBD1 (6 bases). The V end was cut by 4 bases, the J end by 6 bases, with 15 bases between. CDR3 length: 14 amino acids. Germline CDR1 reads SNHLY; CDR2 reads FYNNEI.

The chain employs TRBV5-1 and TRBJ1-1; D not resolved. V lost 4 bases and J 4 bases, leaving 17 bases between the germline ends. Germline V gene lookup returns CDR1 SGHRS and CDR2 YFSETQ. This CDR3 comprises 15 residues. In DNA form, the CDR3 reads TGCGCCAGCAGCCCCCCCTTGGGGTCGGGCACTGAAGCTTTCTTT. Amino acid sequence: CASSPPLGSGTEAFF.

V gene TRBV11-3 combines with J gene TRBJ2-3, with D perhaps assigned TRBD1 or TRBD2 (5 bases each). Trimming shortened V by 1 base and J by 2 bases, and 7 bases separated the two germline ends. The CDR3 has 14 amino acids. In germline, CDR1 is SGHNT, CDR2 YENEEA. This CDR3 reads CASSLGGATDTQYF. CDR3 coding DNA: TGTGCCAGCAGCTTAGGAGGGGCCACAGATACGCAGTATTTT.

This clone was found once. In DNA, the CDR3 is TGTGCCAGCAGTGAAAGCGCGCCGGGTGGCTACACCTTC. It specifies CASSESAPGGYTF. The J gene is TRBJ1-2, the V gene TRBV2, with D hard to call. Germline V lookup: CDR1 SNHLY, CDR2 FYNNEI. CDR3 length: 13 residues. The germline V and J ends were trimmed by 2 bases and 7 bases, with 11 bases remaining between them.

The chain uses TRBV21-1 and TRBJ2-1. TRBV21-1 is annotated as a pseudogene. The CDR3 loop spans 19 amino acids. Here the CDR3 reads CASSKARGRGPGPMDEQFF. The CDR3 DNA reads TGTGCCAGCAGCAAAGCGCGGGGCAGGGGACCAGGCCCTATGGATGAGCAGTTCTTC.

V gene TRBV6-1 combines with J gene TRBJ2-7; D is perhaps TRBD1 (5 bases). The CDR3 length is 13 residues. Trimming cost V 9 bases and J 3 bases, with 15 bases left between them. Germline V lookup: CDR1 MNHNS, CDR2 SASEGT. CDR3 in DNA: TGTGCCAGTAGTCGCCAGGGCGTCTACGAGCAGTACTTC. Protein: CASSRQGVYEQYF.